One sample yielded the 20 T cell receptor beta chains listed below, sequenced in a study of cytomegalovirus exposure and HLA in healthy donors. PCR was performed using 60 Vbeta and 13 Jbeta primers. Assay: immunoSEQ multiplex PCR; the TCRdb copy retains only in-frame clones and omits some. The sample lists 55,000 to 80,000 clones; roughly 74% were seen once. The sequencing sample was made of PBMCs. These receptors were taken from a woman aged 40 to 50 in good health and CMV-seropositive.

The V call is TRBV7-3, the J call TRBJ2-3, with D perhaps matching TRBD2 (6 bases). CDR3 size: 16 residues. The V end was cut by 5 bases, the J end by 4 bases, with 19 bases between. The V gene's germline CDR1 is SGHTA and CDR2 FQGTGA. The CDR3 protein is CASSPRWRGTSDTQYF. The DNA for the CDR3 is TGTGCCAGCAGCCCCCGTTGGCGGGGTACATCAGATACGCAGTATTTT.

This clone was recorded only once. This chain connects TRBV13 to TRBJ2-3; possibly TRBD2 for D (7 bases). From germline, CDR1 is PRHDT and CDR2 FYEKMQ (reference sequence). The V end was cut by 4 bases, the J end by 6 bases, with 17 bases between. The CDR3 sequence is 15 residues long. This CDR3 reads CASSSSGRGGDTQYF. As DNA, the CDR3 is TGTGCCAGCAGCTCCTCCGGAAGGGGGGGGGATACGCAGTATTTT.

The CDR3 here is CAISPGDSPLHF. Here the CDR3 DNA reads TGTGCCATCAGTCCCGGGGATTCACCCCTCCACTTT. J is TRBJ1-6 and V is TRBV10-3; D gene ambiguous. V gave up 5 bases and J gave up 8 bases, with 7 bases separating them. The length of the CDR3 is 12 residues. Per the germline V gene, CDR1 is ENHRY and CDR2 is SYGVKD.

The chain has TRBV30 and TRBJ2-7, with 7 bases matching TRBD1. V lost 2 bases, J lost 5 bases, and 12 bases stayed unmatched. Germline lookup yields CDR1 GTSNPN and CDR2 SVGIG (reference sequence). The CDR3 is made up of 15 amino acids. The CDR3 nucleotides read TGTGCCTGGAGTCCCAGGGGGACGGCGGCCCACGAGCAGTACTTC. It encodes CAWSPRGTAAHEQYF.

This chain uses TRBV29-1 with TRBJ2-3; the match to TRBD2 covers 12 bases. The J segment lost 4 bases and the V segment lost 6 bases, leaving 5 bases of the junction unmatched. The CDR3 totals 14 residues. Looked up from germline, CDR1 is SQVTM and CDR2 is ANQGSEA. The CDR3 loop is CSVELAGGSDTQYF. CDR3 DNA sequence: TGCAGCGTCGAACTAGCGGGGGGTTCAGATACGCAGTATTTT.

The chain has TRBV7-9 and TRBJ2-4; weak D call: TRBD1 (5 bases). V was clipped by 5 bases and J by 6 bases, with 14 bases between them. The V gene's germline CDR1 is SEHNR and CDR2 FQNEAQ (reference sequence). This CDR3 has 14 amino acids. The CDR3 loop reads CASSPRTSANIQYF. The CDR3 DNA reads TGTGCCAGCAGCCCCCGGACATCCGCAAACATTCAGTACTTC.

The chain combines TRBV4-1 with TRBJ1-6; 7 nucleotides agree with TRBD1. V dropped 4 bases and J dropped 8; count of bases not matched to a gene: 11. The germline V gene has CDR1 MGHRA and CDR2 YSYEKL. The CDR3 runs 16 residues. The CDR3 sequence is CASSPGTASGDSPLHF. The CDR3 DNA is TGCGCCAGCAGCCCTGGGACAGCATCAGGCGATTCACCCCTCCACTTT.

V usage is TRBV19 and J usage is TRBJ1-2; D is ambiguous. The germline V gene encodes CDR1 LNHDA and CDR2 SQIVND (reference sequence). Trimming removed 10 bases from V and 7 bases from J, with 25 bases in between. The CDR3 is 15 amino acids. In DNA form, the CDR3 reads TGTGCCATCGGAGGAGCGACCCAAGGGAGATCTGGCTACACCTTC. Amino acid sequence: CAIGGATQGRSGYTF.

V is TRBV6-5 and J is TRBJ2-7; perhaps TRBD1 as D (6 bases). Trimming took 2 bases from V and 1 from J, leaving 12 bases between them. The CDR3 spans 15 residues. Germline V lookup: CDR1 MNHEY, CDR2 SVGAGI. Written as DNA, the CDR3 is TGTGCCAGCAGTTACGAACAGGGATATTCCTACGAGCAGTACTTC. Amino acids: CASSYEQGYSYEQYF.

V usage is TRBV27 and J usage is TRBJ2-3; 12 bases are a match to TRBD1. The CDR3 sequence is 16 residues long. V shed 5 bases and J 4 bases; nucleotides not matched to a gene: 7. Germline CDR1 reads MNHEY; CDR2 reads SMNVEV (reference sequence). The CDR3 protein is CASSVLGTGGPDTQYF. For the CDR3, the DNA is TGTGCCAGCAGTGTGTTGGGGACAGGGGGCCCAGATACGCAGTATTTT.

The chain has TRBV10-3 and TRBJ1-2; 11 positions agree with TRBD1. CDR1 and CDR2 (germline): ENHRY, SYGVKD. V was clipped by 8 bases and J by 3 bases; unmatched bases: 5. This CDR3 is 14 amino acids long. The CDR3 spells CAISRDRGDYGYTF. CDR3 coding DNA: TGTGCCATCTCCCGGGACAGGGGGGACTATGGCTACACCTTC.

This chain joins TRBV29-1 and TRBJ1-2; D possibly corresponds to TRBD1 (5 bases). Germline V gene data show CDR1 as SQVTM and CDR2 as ANQGSEA. V was cut by 4 bases and J by 12 bases, with 21 bases left in between. This CDR3 region has 13 residues. Here the CDR3 reads CSVVPSSGHGHTF. The DNA for the CDR3 is TGCAGCGTTGTTCCCTCTTCAGGGCACGGCCACACCTTC.

The chain couples TRBV5-6 to TRBJ2-3, with unresolved D. Per germline, CDR1 SGHDT and CDR2 YYEEEE. Trimming stripped 4 bases from V and 2 bases from J, with 5 bases between. This CDR3 region has 12 residues. This CDR3 reads CASSLVTDTQYF. CDR3 sequence (DNA): TGTGCCAGCAGCCTTGTCACAGATACGCAGTATTTT.

The chain has TRBV5-1 and TRBJ2-7; a weak D match, TRBD2 (6 bases). The length of the CDR3 is 15 residues. Germline CDR1 is SGHRS and CDR2 is YFSETQ. The V end was cut by 4 bases, the J end by 1 base, with 15 bases between. CDR3 coding DNA: TGCGCCAGCAGCCCAACTAGCACAGTTTCCTACGAGCAGTACTTC. As protein: CASSPTSTVSYEQYF.

The V call is TRBV7-2, the J call TRBJ1-1; D not certain. Between the trimmed V and J ends, which lost 0 bases and 0 bases, there was a span of 8 bases. The V gene's germline CDR1 is SGHTA and CDR2 FQGNSA. CDR3 length: 15 residues. The CDR3 loop reads CASSLAGRVNTEAFF. The CDR3 region has the DNA TGTGCCAGCAGCTTAGCGGGGAGGGTGAACACTGAAGCTTTCTTT.

The chain couples TRBV6-1 to TRBJ1-1, with D hard to call. Trimming removed 0 bases at V and 4 bases at J, with 12 bases between. CDR3 length equals 15 residues. Germline CDR1 reads MNHNS; CDR2 reads SASEGT. This chain's CDR3 is CASSEAPDTFTEAFF. The CDR3 DNA reads TGTGCCAGCAGTGAAGCCCCCGACACCTTCACTGAAGCTTTCTTT.

The chain has TRBV5-1 and TRBJ2-1; 7 bases fit TRBD1. The V segment lost 9 bases and the J segment 7 bases; nucleotides outside the gene matches: 7. This CDR3 has 12 residues. The germline gives CDR1 SGHRS, CDR2 YFSETQ. DNA for the CDR3: TGCGCCACCGGGACAGATAAAAATGAGCAGTTCTTC. It translates to CATGTDKNEQFF.

The chain carries TRBV27 and TRBJ2-7; 12 bases line up with TRBD2. The CDR3 contains 15 residues. Trimming removed 5 bases from V and 4 bases from J; junction bases left unmatched: 6. CDR1 and CDR2 (germline): MNHEY, SMNVEV (reference sequence). The CDR3 bases are TGTGCCAGCAGTGCGACGACTAGCGGGGGATACGAGCAGTACTTC. It yields the protein CASSATTSGGYEQYF.

J is TRBJ2-1 and V is TRBV5-8; a weak D match, TRBD2 (5 bases). The germline V and J ends were trimmed by 3 bases and 3 bases, with 16 bases remaining between them. Germline V gives CDR1 SGHTS, CDR2 YDEGEE. There are 16 residues in the CDR3. This chain's CDR3 is CASSSSVSRGYNEQFF. CDR3 bases: TGTGCCAGCAGCTCCTCCGTGAGTCGGGGCTACAATGAGCAGTTCTTC.

The chain has TRBV10-2 and TRBJ1-6; a weak D match, TRBD1 (5 bases). This CDR3 is 14 amino acids long. V lost 7 bases and J 2 bases, leaving 9 bases between the germline ends. The germline V gene has CDR1 WSHSY and CDR2 SAAADI. CDR3 region: CASIGHPYNSPLHF. In nucleotides, the CDR3 is TGCGCCAGCATTGGACACCCCTATAATTCACCCCTCCACTTT.